This record concerns one T cell receptor (beta chain) sequence. Its cognate antigen has yet to be identified. Base qualities are not at hand, and no much larger clone is one base apart. The sample comes from a study of shared clonotypes between healthy human individuals (dated by TCRdb to 2020 to 2022). Regarding the research as a whole: A couple of women and three men aged 18 to 49 years were included in the cohort. For each donor, CD4 naive and CD4 memory were each run on three plates, CD8 naive on two plates, and CD8 memory on one plate. The study deeply sequenced blood TCR repertoires of about 5 healthy adults to estimate repertoire size and the extent of clonotype sharing between individuals. To increase sequencing depth and limit assay-specific biases, TCR repertoire library preparation and sequencing were carried out by different laboratories using diverse techniques. Per donor, leukapheresis produced somewhere between about 0.94 and 10 billion PBMCs. Study-wide conclusions, independent of this receptor: Approximately 5% of naive CD4, 3.5% of naive CD8, about 2.4% of memory CD4, and approximately 0.4% of memory CD8 clonotypes were shared across a few donors. Pairwise subsampling led to the expectation that sequencing depth would affect the degree of clonotype sharing among donors. Because the study included a small number of donors, the genetic and exposure-history diversity represented was limited. Higher generation probabilities were observed for clonotypes shared by all four sorted-subset donors than for non-shared clonotypes. Sampling was restricted to blood, and TCR repertoires in tissue are likely to differ from TCR repertoires in blood. Even with the large sequencing depth, rarefaction of the sorted-subset datasets indicated that sequencing was incomplete. Naive subsets generally had larger estimated clonotype richness than memory subsets did.

Healthy HIV-negative adults with no recently reported acute infections or vaccinations were included as donors. Every donor was a Caucasian adult living in Nashville, Tennessee, USA. Magnetic negative selection was used to enrich CD4+ T cells, after which naive cells were positively selected on CD45RA and the negative fraction became the memory subset. Blood was collected by leukapheresis, and PBMCs were isolated by Ficoll-Histopaque density gradient centrifugation and then cryopreserved in liquid nitrogen vapor phase. Analytical flow cytometry was used to check the purity and quantity of every magnetically sorted T cell population. Genomic DNA was isolated from every sorted fraction and measured by UV absorbance on a Nanodrop 2000c. CDR1 and CDR2 are read off the germline V gene (reference sequence) as LNHDA and SQIVND. Inclusive of the bounding cysteine and phenylalanine, the CDR3 is 16 residues long. CDR3 DNA only is kept here, 48 bases in frame from base 1. The junction shows trimming of 1 base on V and 4 bases on J, plus 14 bases between the germline ends.

TCR CDR3 regions were amplified from genomic DNA by multiplex PCR using the deep immunoSEQ assay. Extracted genomic DNA from each cell subset was spread evenly across all wells of several immunoSEQ 96-well plates, with each plate serving as a replicate. For sorted subsets, around 0.2 ug genomic DNA, equal to approximately 30,000 T cell genomes, was loaded into each replicate PCR. Purified libraries were quantified with a Qubit 3.0 fluorometer, sized on a Bioanalyzer 2100, and re-quantified with the KAPA Library Quantification kit. Every immunoSEQ 96-well plate was sequenced on a dedicated single-read 150-cycle Illumina NextSeq 550 flow cell. The original pipeline was this. Because the immunoSEQ output included only junctional sequences and no quality scores, the filtering could not be the same as the filtering used for full-length reads. To assign V/J genes and CDR3, sequences were annotated against IMGT germline references using PyIR, a Python wrapper for IgBLAST v1.9. Reads were filtered out if the reads had weak V/J assignments (E-value above 1e-6), no CDR3, stop codons, out-of-frame junctions, or ambiguous translated residues. V3J clonotypes were defined as sequences sharing the same inferred V gene, J gene, and CDR3 amino acid sequence. To compute the percentage overlap between repertoires, the number of shared unique clonotypes was divided by the size of the smaller repertoire. RTK rarefaction, the Chao1 estimator, and Recon v2.1 estimates of unobserved clonotypes were used to assess repertoire richness. Generation probabilities for all TCRbeta clonotypes obtained by the gDNA method from several donors were computed using OLGA. TCRdb provides this immuneACCESS table in a form limited to in-frame rearrangements. Some clones are lacking; in checked studies, under half of them reflect an unresolved V gene, and why the rest are absent is not known. The V and J calls and clone size were taken over from that table, and D and trimming were inferred from the DNA. The sample records 2.5 million or so clones, roughly 92% of which are singletons. The top ten clones comprise more than 0.12% of the sample.

The specimen was naive CD4+ T cells sorted from blood. The sample's cell subset or site label, decoded: CD45RA+ positively selected. The TCR was taken from a man aged 18-30 years in good health. The rearrangement combines TRBV19 with TRBJ1-5; a weak D assignment points to TRBD1 (5 bases agree). The CDR3 region has the sequence CASSIGRGTGNQPQHF. The DNA sequence follows: TGTGCCAGTAGTATAGGGCGGGGTACAGGTAATCAGCCCCAGCATTTT.